These 7 T cell receptor beta chains were all obtained from the same sample, sequenced in a study of shared clonotypes between healthy human individuals. CD45RO-negative CD8 cells positively selected for CCR7 made up the naive population, which excluded terminally differentiated effector memory CD45RA+ cells. Here immunoSEQ multiplex PCR was the method, and the copy in TCRdb shows in-frame clones only, minus some. The sample consists of millions of clones, about 94% of them appearing once. Source material: naive CD8+ T cells sorted from blood. The receptor source for this set is a man younger than 35 in good health.

This chain connects TRBV7-6 to TRBJ2-7, with D possibly TRBD1 on 8 matching bases. This CDR3 has 14 amino acids. Germline V gene data show CDR1 as SGHVS and CDR2 as FNYEAQ. Trimming took off 5 bases at V and 4 bases at J, with 15 bases between the two ends. CDR3 sequence (DNA): TGTGCCAGCAGCCCAAACAGGGGGGGGTACGAGCAGTACTTC. This gives the protein CASSPNRGGYEQYF.

The CDR3 reads CASSILLSYEQYF. CDR3 bases: TGTGCCAGTAGTATTCTTCTCTCCTACGAGCAGTACTTC. This chain joins TRBV19 and TRBJ2-7, with unresolved D. Germline loops: CDR1 LNHDA, CDR2 SQIVND (reference sequence). The ends were cut back, 3 bases at V and 0 bases at J, with 6 bases in the middle. The CDR3 contains 13 residues.

The rearrangement joins TRBV7-8 to TRBJ2-2; D assignment may be TRBD1 or TRBD2 (5 bases each). Germline assignment: CDR1 SGHVS and CDR2 FQNEAQ. Trimming stripped 8 bases from V and 0 bases from J, with 10 bases between. The CDR3 spans 14 residues. In DNA form, the CDR3 reads TGTGCCAGCGCAGAGGGGCCGAACACCGGGGAGCTGTTTTTT. It encodes CASAEGPNTGELFF.

In its sample, this clone was seen once. Within the sample, other DNA sequences also encode this same CDR3. The rearrangement links TRBV6-6 to TRBJ1-5; no reliable D call. CDR3 length: 12 amino acids. Germline lookup yields CDR1 MNHNY and CDR2 SVGAGI (reference sequence). The ends were cut back, 0 bases at V and 7 bases at J, with 4 bases in the middle. The CDR3 DNA sequence: TGTGCCAGCAGTTACTCAGGGCAGCCCCAGCATTTT. Translation gives CASSYSGQPQHF.

The chain carries TRBV7-9 and TRBJ1-2; D remains ambiguous. The length of the CDR3 is 15 residues. V lost 5 bases and J 2 bases, leaving 15 bases between the germline ends. Germline values: CDR1 SEHNR, CDR2 FQNEAQ (reference sequence). CDR3 nucleotide sequence: TGTGCCAGCAGCGAAAGAGGCGGGCAGAACTATGGCTACACCTTC. Amino acid sequence: CASSERGGQNYGYTF.

This chain links TRBV7-9 with TRBJ2-3; the match to TRBD1 covers 7 bases. Trimming took 7 bases from V and 3 from J; bases not matched to a gene: 16. Germline V gene lookup returns CDR1 SEHNR and CDR2 FQNEAQ (reference sequence). This CDR3 comprises 17 residues. CDR3 region: CASKPWEQGWKTDTQYF. The CDR3 DNA follows: TGTGCCAGCAAACCCTGGGAACAGGGGTGGAAAACAGATACGCAGTATTTT.

The chain combines TRBV5-5 with TRBJ2-7; D not resolved. The length of the CDR3 is 16 residues. V was trimmed by 2 bases and J by 3 bases, leaving 18 bases between them. Germline V gene sequence: CDR1 SGHKS, CDR2 YYEKEE (reference sequence). The chain's CDR3 is CASSFAVLGFYYEQYF. The CDR3 DNA sequence: TGTGCCAGCAGCTTTGCGGTTTTAGGGTTTTACTACGAGCAGTACTTC.